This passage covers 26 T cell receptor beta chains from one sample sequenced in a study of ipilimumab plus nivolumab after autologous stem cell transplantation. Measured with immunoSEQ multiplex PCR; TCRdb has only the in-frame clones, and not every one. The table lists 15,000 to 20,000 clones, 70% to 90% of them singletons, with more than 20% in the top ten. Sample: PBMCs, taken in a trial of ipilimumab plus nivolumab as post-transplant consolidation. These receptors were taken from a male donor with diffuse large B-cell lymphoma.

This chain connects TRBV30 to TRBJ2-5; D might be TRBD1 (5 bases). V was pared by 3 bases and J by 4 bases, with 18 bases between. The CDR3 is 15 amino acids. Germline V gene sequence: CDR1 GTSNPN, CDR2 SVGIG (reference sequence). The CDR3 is CAWSDWGREGETQYF. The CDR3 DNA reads TGTGCCTGGAGCGATTGGGGCAGGGAAGGAGAGACCCAGTACTTC. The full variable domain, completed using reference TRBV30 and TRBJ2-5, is SQTIHQWPATLVQPVGSPLSLECTVEGTSNPNLYWYRQAAGRGLQLLFYSVGIGQISSEVPQNLSASRPQDRQFILSSKKLLLSDSGFYLCAWSDWGREGETQYFGPGTRLLVL.

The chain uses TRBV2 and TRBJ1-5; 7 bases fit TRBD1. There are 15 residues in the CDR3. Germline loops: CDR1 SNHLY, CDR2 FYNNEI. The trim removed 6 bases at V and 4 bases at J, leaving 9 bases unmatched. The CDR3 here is CASSRQGLSNQPQHF. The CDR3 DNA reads TGTGCCAGCAGCCGACAGGGACTATCAAATCAGCCCCAGCATTTT.

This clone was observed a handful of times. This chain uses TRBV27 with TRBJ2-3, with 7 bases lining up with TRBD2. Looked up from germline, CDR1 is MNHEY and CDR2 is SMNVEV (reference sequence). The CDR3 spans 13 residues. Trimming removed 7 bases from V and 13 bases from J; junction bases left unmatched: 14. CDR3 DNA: TGTGCCAGCACCCACGGAAGCAGCGGGGAGAAGTATTTT. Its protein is CASTHGSSGEKYF.

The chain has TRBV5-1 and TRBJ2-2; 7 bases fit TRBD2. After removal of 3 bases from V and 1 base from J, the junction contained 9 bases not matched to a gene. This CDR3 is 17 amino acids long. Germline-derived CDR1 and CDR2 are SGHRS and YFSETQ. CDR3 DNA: TGCGCCAGCAGCTCGGTCCAGACGGGGGGGAACACCGGGGAGCTGTTTTTT. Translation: CASSSVQTGGNTGELFF.

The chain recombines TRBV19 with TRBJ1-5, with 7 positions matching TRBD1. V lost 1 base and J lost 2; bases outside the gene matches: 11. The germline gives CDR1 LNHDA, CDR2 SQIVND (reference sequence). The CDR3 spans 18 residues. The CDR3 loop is CASSIAFSTGYGNQPQHF. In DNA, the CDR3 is TGTGCCAGTAGTATAGCCTTTTCGACAGGGTATGGCAATCAGCCCCAGCATTTT.

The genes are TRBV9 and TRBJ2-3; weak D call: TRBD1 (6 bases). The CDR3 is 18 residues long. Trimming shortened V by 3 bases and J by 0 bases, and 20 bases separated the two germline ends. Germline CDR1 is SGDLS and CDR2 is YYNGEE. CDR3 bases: TGTGCCAGCAGCGCAGGGGAACGACAGCCTTCTAGCACAGATACGCAGTATTTT. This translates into CASSAGERQPSSTDTQYF.

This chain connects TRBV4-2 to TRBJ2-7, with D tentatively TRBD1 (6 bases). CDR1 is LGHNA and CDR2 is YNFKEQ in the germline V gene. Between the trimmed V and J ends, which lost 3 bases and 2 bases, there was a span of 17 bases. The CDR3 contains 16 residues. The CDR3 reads CASSHPFDRLTYEQYF. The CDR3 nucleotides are TGTGCCAGCAGCCATCCTTTCGACAGGTTAACCTACGAGCAGTACTTC.

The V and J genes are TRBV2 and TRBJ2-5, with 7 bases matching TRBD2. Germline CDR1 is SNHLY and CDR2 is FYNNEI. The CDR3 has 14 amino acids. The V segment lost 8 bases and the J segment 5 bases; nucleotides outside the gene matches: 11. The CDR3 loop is CASGPSTSVETQYF. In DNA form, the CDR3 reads TGTGCCAGCGGCCCTTCAACTAGCGTGGAGACCCAGTACTTC. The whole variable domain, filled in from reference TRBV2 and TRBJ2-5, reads EPEVTQTPSHQVTQMGQEVILRCVPISNHLYFYWYRQILGQKVEFLVSFYNNEISEKSEIFDDQFSVERPDGSNFTLKIRSTKLEDSAMYFCASGPSTSVETQYFGPGTRLLVL.

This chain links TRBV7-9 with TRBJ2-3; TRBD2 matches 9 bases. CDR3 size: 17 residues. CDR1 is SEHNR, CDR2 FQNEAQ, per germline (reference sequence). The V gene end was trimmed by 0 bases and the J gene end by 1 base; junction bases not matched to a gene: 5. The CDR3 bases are TGTGCCAGCAGCTTAGCGCGGGGGGGCGATCGCACAGATACGCAGTATTTT. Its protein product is CASSLARGGDRTDTQYF.

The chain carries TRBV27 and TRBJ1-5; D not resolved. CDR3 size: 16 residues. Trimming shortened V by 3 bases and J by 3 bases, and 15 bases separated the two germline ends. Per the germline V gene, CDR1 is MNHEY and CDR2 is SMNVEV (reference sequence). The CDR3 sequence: CASSFGNVGLNQPQHF. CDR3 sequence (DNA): TGTGCCAGCAGTTTCGGGAACGTGGGCCTCAATCAGCCCCAGCATTTT.

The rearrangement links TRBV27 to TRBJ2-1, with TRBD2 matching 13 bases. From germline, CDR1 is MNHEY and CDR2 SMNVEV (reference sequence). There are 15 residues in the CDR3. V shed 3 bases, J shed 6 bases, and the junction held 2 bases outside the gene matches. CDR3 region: CASSFGTSGVNEQFF. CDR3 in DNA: TGTGCCAGCAGTTTTGGGACTAGCGGGGTCAATGAGCAGTTCTTC.

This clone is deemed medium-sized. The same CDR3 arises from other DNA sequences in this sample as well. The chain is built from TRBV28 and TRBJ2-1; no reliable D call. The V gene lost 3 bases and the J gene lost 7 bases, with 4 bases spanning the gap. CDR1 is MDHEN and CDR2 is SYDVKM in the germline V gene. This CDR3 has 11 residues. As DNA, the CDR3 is TGTGCCAGCAGTTTGGTGAATGAGCAGTTCTTC. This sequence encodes CASSLVNEQFF.

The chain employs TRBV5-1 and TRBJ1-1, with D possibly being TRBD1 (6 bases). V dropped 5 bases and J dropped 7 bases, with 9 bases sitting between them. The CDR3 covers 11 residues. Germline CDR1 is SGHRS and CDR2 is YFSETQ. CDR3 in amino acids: CASRGAGEAFF. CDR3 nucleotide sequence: TGCGCCAGCAGGGGGGCAGGTGAAGCTTTCTTT.

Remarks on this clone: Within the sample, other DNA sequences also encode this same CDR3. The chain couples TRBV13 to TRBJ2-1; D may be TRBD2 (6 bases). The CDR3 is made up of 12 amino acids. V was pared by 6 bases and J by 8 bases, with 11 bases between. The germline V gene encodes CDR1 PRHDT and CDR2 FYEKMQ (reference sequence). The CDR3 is CASSLTGDEQFF. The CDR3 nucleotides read TGTGCCAGCAGTCTAACGGGGGATGAGCAGTTCTTC. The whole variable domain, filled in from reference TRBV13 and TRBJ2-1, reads AAGVIQSPRHLIKEKRETATLKCYPIPRHDTVYWYQQGPGQDPQFLISFYEKMQSDKGSIPDRFSAQQFSDYHSELNMSSLELGDSALYFCASSLTGDEQFFGPGTRLTVL.

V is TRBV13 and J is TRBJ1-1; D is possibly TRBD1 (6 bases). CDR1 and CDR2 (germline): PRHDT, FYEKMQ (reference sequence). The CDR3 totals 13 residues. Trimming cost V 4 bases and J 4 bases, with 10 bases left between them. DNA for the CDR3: TGTGCCAGCAGCTGGGGCAGGGGCACTGAAGCTTTCTTT. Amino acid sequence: CASSWGRGTEAFF. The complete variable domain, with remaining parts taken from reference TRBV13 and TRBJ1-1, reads AAGVIQSPRHLIKEKRETATLKCYPIPRHDTVYWYQQGPGQDPQFLISFYEKMQSDKGSIPDRFSAQQFSDYHSELNMSSLELGDSALYFCASSWGRGTEAFFGQGTRLTVV.

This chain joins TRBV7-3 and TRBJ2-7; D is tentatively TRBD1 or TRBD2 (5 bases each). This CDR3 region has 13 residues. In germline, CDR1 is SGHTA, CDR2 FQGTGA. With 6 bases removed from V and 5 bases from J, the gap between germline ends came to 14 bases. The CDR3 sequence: CASRLAGSNEQYF. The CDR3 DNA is TGTGCCAGCAGACTGGCAGGGAGCAACGAGCAGTACTTC. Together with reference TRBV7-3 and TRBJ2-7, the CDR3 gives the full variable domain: GAGVSQTPSNKVTEKGKYVELRCDPISGHTALYWYRQSLGQGPEFLIYFQGTGAADDSGLPNDRFFAVRPEGSVSTLKIQRTERGDSAVYLCASRLAGSNEQYFGPGTRLTVT.

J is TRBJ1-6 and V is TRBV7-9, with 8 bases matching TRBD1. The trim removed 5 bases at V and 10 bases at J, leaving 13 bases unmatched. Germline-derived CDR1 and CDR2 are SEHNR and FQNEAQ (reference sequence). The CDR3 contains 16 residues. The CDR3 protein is CASSATTGASGSPLHF. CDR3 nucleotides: TGTGCCAGCAGCGCCACGACAGGGGCCTCGGGATCACCCCTCCACTTT.

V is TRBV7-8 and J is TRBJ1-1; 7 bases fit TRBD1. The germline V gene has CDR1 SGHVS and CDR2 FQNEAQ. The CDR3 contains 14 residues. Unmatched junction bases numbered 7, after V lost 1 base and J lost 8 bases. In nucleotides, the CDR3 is TGTGCCAGCAGCTTAGATTCGGGCAGGGGGGAAGCTTTCTTT. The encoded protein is CASSLDSGRGEAFF.

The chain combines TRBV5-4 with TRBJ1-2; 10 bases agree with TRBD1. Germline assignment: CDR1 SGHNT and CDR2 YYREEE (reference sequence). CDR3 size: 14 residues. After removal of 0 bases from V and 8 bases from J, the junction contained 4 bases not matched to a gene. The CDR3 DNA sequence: TGTGCCAGCAGCTTGGGGACAGGGGGTATGGGCTACACCTTC. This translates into CASSLGTGGMGYTF.

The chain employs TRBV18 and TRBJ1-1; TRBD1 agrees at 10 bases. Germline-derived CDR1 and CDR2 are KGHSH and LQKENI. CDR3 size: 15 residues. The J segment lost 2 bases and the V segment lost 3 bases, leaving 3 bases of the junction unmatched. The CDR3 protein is CASSPLTGGNTEAFF. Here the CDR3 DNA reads TGTGCCAGCTCACCTCTGACAGGGGGCAACACTGAAGCTTTCTTT.

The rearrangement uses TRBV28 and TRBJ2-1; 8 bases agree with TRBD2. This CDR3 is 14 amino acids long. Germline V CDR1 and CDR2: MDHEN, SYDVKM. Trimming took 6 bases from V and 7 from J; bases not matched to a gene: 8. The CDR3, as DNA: TGTGCCAGCAGCTGGACTAGCTGGGGGAATGAGCAGTTCTTC. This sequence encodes CASSWTSWGNEQFF.

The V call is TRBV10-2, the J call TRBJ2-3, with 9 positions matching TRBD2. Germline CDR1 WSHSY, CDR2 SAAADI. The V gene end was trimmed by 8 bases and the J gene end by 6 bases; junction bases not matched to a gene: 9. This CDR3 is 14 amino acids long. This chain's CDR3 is CASGRGGASDTQYF. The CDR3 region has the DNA TGCGCCAGCGGGCGCGGGGGGGCCTCTGATACGCAGTATTTT.

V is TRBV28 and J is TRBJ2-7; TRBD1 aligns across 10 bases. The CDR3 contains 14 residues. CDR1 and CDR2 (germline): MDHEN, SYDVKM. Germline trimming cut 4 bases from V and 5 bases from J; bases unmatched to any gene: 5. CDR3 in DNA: TGTGCCAGCAGTTGGGGGACAGGGGCCAACGAGCAGTACTTC. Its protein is CASSWGTGANEQYF.

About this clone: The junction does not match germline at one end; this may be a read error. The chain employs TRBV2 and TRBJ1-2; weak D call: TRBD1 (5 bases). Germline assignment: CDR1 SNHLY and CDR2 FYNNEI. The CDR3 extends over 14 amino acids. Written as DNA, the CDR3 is TGTGCCAGCAGCGAAGGAAGGGGAGCTTATGGCTACACCTTC. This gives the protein CASSEGRGAYGYTF.

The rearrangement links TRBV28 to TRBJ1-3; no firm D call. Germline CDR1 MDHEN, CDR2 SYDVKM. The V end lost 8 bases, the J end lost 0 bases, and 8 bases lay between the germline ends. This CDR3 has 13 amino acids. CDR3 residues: CASCIFSGNTIYF. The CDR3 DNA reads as TGTGCCAGCTGTATATTCTCTGGAAACACCATATATTTT. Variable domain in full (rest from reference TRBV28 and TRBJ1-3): DVKVTQSSRYLVKRTGEKVFLECVQDMDHENMFWYRQDPGLGLRLIYFSYDVKMKEKGDIPEGYSVSREKKERFSLILESASTNQTSMYLCASCIFSGNTIYFGEGSWLTVV.

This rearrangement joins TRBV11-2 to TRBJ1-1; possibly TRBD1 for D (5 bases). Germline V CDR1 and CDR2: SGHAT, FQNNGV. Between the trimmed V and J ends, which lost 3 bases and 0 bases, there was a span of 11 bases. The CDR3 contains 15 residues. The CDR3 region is CASSLGRIMNTEAFF. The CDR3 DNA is TGTGCCAGCAGCTTGGGACGGATCATGAACACTGAAGCTTTCTTT.